The entry below describes one T cell receptor beta chain. This clonotype was seen more than once but under ten times. Its recognized antigen is unknown. Relative to the germline gene, one junction end is altered; a read error may explain this. The donors were 40 or so Caucasian individuals from Russia, aged 6 to 90 years, who were systemically healthy. Each donor gave roughly 9 milliliters of peripheral blood, drawn into EDTA-treated Vacutainer tubes. Ficoll-Paque density-gradient centrifugation was used to isolate PBMCs, with at least 6 million obtained per sample. Trizol reagent was used to extract total RNA from PBMCs, with at least 5.5 micrograms per sample. For every donor, flow cytometry on a PBMC aliquot measured the percentage of naive CD45RAhigh/CD27high T cells. The CDR3, from cysteine to phenylalanine, totals 15 residues. The kept DNA is CDR3 alone, 45 bases in frame from the first base. Sequences MGHDK (CDR1) and SYGVNS (CDR2) are obtained from the germline V gene.

Library preparation was by 5' RACE. Sequencing was performed on an Illumina HiSeq 2500. A second about 7 to 12 cycle PCR used a sample-barcoded 5' primer and a J-beta primer mix. A template-switch 5' adaptor carrying 12 random nucleotides introduced a unique molecular identifier onto each TCR beta cDNA molecule. Each sample yielded at least 2.5 million CDR3-containing paired-end reads. First-strand cDNA synthesis was performed from all RNA using the Mint cDNA synthesis kit, with priming by a TRBC-specific oligonucleotide. Following uracil-DNA glycosylase treatment, a first 18-cycle PCR with universal primers M1SS and BC2_uni_R was performed on all cDNA. The published analysis was carried out like this. Normalization of each sample was performed by random selection of 1 million high-quality reads, each carrying a distinct molecular identifier. Instead of being binned into consensus sequences, reads with shared molecular identifiers were discarded. MiTCR, with a Q25 quality threshold and the strictest error-elimination algorithm, was used for CDR3 identification, clonotype clustering and error correction. A nonparametric unseen species model with Euler transformation was used to estimate lower-bound total TCR beta diversity. TCRdb reworked the public reads: Q25 trimming with fastp, MiXCR clone assembly, productive beta chains retained. Merged by CDR3 protein, the rows form single entries marked with the most common genes and DNA. TCRdb, not the original authors, processed these V and J calls. This sample has 650,000 to 800,000 distinct CDR3 sequences in its table, and approximately 44% of those were observed once. The ten biggest clones cover roughly 18% of the sample.

This record belongs to a study of blood T cells in healthy people across ages (dated by TCRdb to between 2014 and 2017). The study in broad terms: Template switching captured roughly one uniquely barcoded TCR beta cDNA molecule per two T cells in model experiments. Using deep sequencing normalized with unique cDNA molecular identifiers, the study measured how TCR beta repertoire diversity changes with age. Using the same blood draw, the study looked at two additional independent replicas of 1 million unique cDNA reads for two donors, one aged 18 to 30 and the other aged 80 or older. To avoid experimental bias, donors of different ages were spread randomly across the sequencing lanes. The donors were divided into four age groups: young (average around 17 years), middle-aged (approximately 39), aged (about 62) and long-lived (82).

General study outcomes and caveats: Since profiling was done on bulk unsorted PBMCs, naive and antigen-experienced compartments could not be conclusively compared. Total diversity estimates from one million sequenced T cells were considered lower bounds and underestimates. A strong correlation was found between observed TCR beta diversity and the percentage of naive T cells measured by flow cytometry. As age increased, observed TCR beta diversity per million T cells dropped in a roughly linear way, and a significant reduction was already evident by age about 40. The long-lived group showed more naive CD4+ T cells, fewer expanded clones and increased TCR diversity than the aged group, suggesting age selection. Donor CMV infection status was unknown, potentially confounding age-related changes in expanded clonotypes.

The receptor comes from a man between 60 and 75 years old in good health. The V and J genes are TRBV25-1 and TRBJ1-2; TRBD1 is a weak D gene call, 5 bases matching. Input material: blood. CDR3 loop: CASGEVGHTNYGYTF. The DNA is as follows: TGTGCCAGCGGTGAGGTAGGACATACTAACTATGGCTACACCTTC.